A single sample gave rise to the 30 T cell receptor beta chains below, sequenced in a study of OX40 agonist ivuxolimab in advanced cancers. Profiled with immunoSEQ multiplex PCR; TCRdb holds only in-frame clones, not every one. Of 73,000 or so clones in the sample, around 85% are singletons; the top ten hold roughly 0.66%. The sequences come from CD4+ or CD8+ T cells sorted from blood, collected in a trial of the OX40 agonist ivuxolimab. These receptors originate from an adult with an advanced solid tumor such as melanoma, head and neck, liver or kidney cancer.

The V and J genes are TRBV4-3 and TRBJ2-2; a weak D match, TRBD1 (6 bases). V dropped 4 bases and J dropped 5 bases, with 17 bases sitting between them. The CDR3 runs to 16 residues. The germline V gene encodes CDR1 LGHNA and CDR2 YSLEER. Here the CDR3 reads CASSPYPGQPTGELFF. CDR3 nucleotide sequence: TGCGCCAGCAGCCCCTACCCTGGACAGCCAACCGGGGAGCTGTTTTTT.

This chain joins TRBV27 and TRBJ1-2; a possible D gene is TRBD1 (5 bases). Germline values: CDR1 MNHEY, CDR2 SMNVEV (reference sequence). The CDR3 runs to 14 residues. Trimming stripped 3 bases from V and 6 bases from J, with 14 bases between. The CDR3 bases are TGTGCCAGCAGTTTTTCAGGTTCGGGGGATGGCTACACCTTC. It specifies CASSFSGSGDGYTF.

The rearrangement joins TRBV19 to TRBJ2-3; maybe TRBD2 (5 bases). Germline-derived CDR1 and CDR2 are LNHDA and SQIVND (reference sequence). The CDR3 is 15 residues long. The ends were cut back, 1 base at V and 2 bases at J, with 10 bases in the middle. Written as DNA, the CDR3 is TGTGCCAGTAGTATAGCGGGGTACTACACAGATACGCAGTATTTT. Protein: CASSIAGYYTDTQYF.

This clone turned up a few times. The rearrangement uses TRBV6-4 and TRBJ2-3; possibly TRBD2 for D (5 bases). Germline-derived CDR1 and CDR2 are MRHNA and SNTAGT. Trimming left V 8 bases short and J 0 bases short, with 9 bases between. The CDR3 totals 13 residues. CDR3 in amino acids: CASGRTSTDTQYF. The CDR3, as DNA: TGTGCCAGCGGGCGGACTAGCACAGATACGCAGTATTTT.

J is TRBJ1-2 and V is TRBV19; the D gene is possibly TRBD1 (5 bases). Trimming took off 6 bases at V and 8 bases at J, with 16 bases between the two ends. The CDR3 consists of 13 residues. In germline, CDR1 is LNHDA, CDR2 SQIVND (reference sequence). The chain's CDR3 is CASSVGVGGGYTF. Written as DNA, the CDR3 is TGTGCCAGTAGCGTTGGGGTTGGGGGAGGCTACACCTTC.

The CDR3, as DNA: TGTGCCTGGACCACCGGGGGTTGGAATTCACCCCTCCACTTT. This codes for CAWTTGGWNSPLHF. This chain uses TRBV30 with TRBJ1-6, with D perhaps TRBD1 (5 bases). Per germline, CDR1 GTSNPN and CDR2 SVGIG (reference sequence). Trimming took off 4 bases at V and 7 bases at J, with 14 bases between the two ends. CDR3 size: 14 residues.

This clone was detected only once. The chain couples TRBV7-8 to TRBJ2-7; D assignment may be TRBD1 or TRBD2 (5 bases each). Germline CDR1 is SGHVS and CDR2 is FQNEAQ. The length of the CDR3 is 14 residues. V was pared by 0 bases and J by 3 bases, with 9 bases between. CDR3 in amino acids: CASSLAGTVYEQYF. The CDR3 DNA follows: TGTGCCAGCAGCTTAGCGGGGACGGTCTACGAGCAGTACTTC.

This clone has more than one count but fewer than ten. The gene calls are TRBV6-1 and TRBJ1-4; D not certain. The CDR3 totals 15 residues. CDR1 and CDR2 from the germline V gene are MNHNS and SASEGT. V shed 4 bases and J shed 5 bases, with 14 bases lying between them. CDR3 sequence (DNA): TGTGCCAGCAGTGTAGGACGGCAATCAAATGAAAAACTGTTTTTT. Encoded protein: CASSVGRQSNEKLFF.

The rearrangement uses TRBV5-1 and TRBJ2-5; 14 bases match TRBD2. Per the germline V gene, CDR1 is SGHRS and CDR2 is YFSETQ. The CDR3 loop spans 19 amino acids. With 4 bases clipped from V and 2 bases from J, the junction kept 13 bases outside the gene matches. CDR3 sequence: CASSAGTSGGPRVQETQYF. CDR3 nucleotides: TGCGCCAGCAGCGCCGGGACTAGCGGGGGCCCCAGGGTTCAAGAGACCCAGTACTTC.

The gene calls are TRBV5-1 and TRBJ1-2; D unclear. V was cut by 0 bases and J by 2 bases, with 8 bases left in between. Germline assignment: CDR1 SGHRS and CDR2 YFSETQ. CDR3 length: 14 residues. In DNA form, the CDR3 reads TGCGCCAGCAGCTTGGAAGGCGCGAACTATGGCTACACCTTC. It yields the protein CASSLEGANYGYTF.

V is TRBV4-3 and J is TRBJ2-3; 13 bases line up with TRBD2. Germline loops: CDR1 LGHNA, CDR2 YSLEER. With V trimmed by 4 bases and J by 6 bases, 10 bases remained unmatched. The CDR3 is made up of 17 amino acids. The CDR3 region has the DNA TGCGCCAGCAGCCCCCGGACTAGCGGGGGTCCCTGGGATACGCAGTATTTT. Protein product: CASSPRTSGGPWDTQYF.

V is TRBV7-2 and J is TRBJ1-3; no reliable D call. The CDR3 loop spans 19 amino acids. Germline values: CDR1 SGHTA, CDR2 FQGNSA. V lost 6 bases and J 3 bases, leaving 27 bases between the germline ends. CDR3 loop: CASSSPPDRASVNGNTIYF. The CDR3 coding sequence is TGTGCCAGCAGTTCCCCCCCGGACCGGGCCAGCGTTAATGGAAACACCATATATTTT.

This clone was counted once. V usage is TRBV25-1 and J usage is TRBJ1-6, with D possibly matching TRBD1 (5 bases). The CDR3 consists of 15 residues. V was cut by 5 bases and J by 6 bases, with 14 bases left in between. CDR1 and CDR2 from the germline V gene are MGHDK and SYGVNS. The chain's CDR3 is CASSRFREFNSPLHF. Written as DNA, the CDR3 is TGTGCCAGCAGTAGGTTCAGGGAGTTTAATTCACCCCTCCACTTT.

The gene calls are TRBV6-1 and TRBJ1-5, with TRBD1 identical over 8 bases. V dropped 3 bases and J dropped 2; count of bases not matched to a gene: 12. Germline CDR1 and CDR2: MNHNS and SASEGT. CDR3 size: 18 residues. The chain's CDR3 is CASSDPTGALAGNQPQHF. For the CDR3, the DNA is TGTGCCAGCAGTGATCCGACAGGGGCACTAGCGGGCAATCAGCCCCAGCATTTT.

The rearrangement uses TRBV10-1 and TRBJ2-7; 11 bases are a match to TRBD1. CDR1 WNHNN and CDR2 SYGVQD come from the germline V gene (reference sequence). CDR3 length equals 14 residues. CDR3 in amino acids: CVEGGTGGSYEQYF. The CDR3 DNA sequence: TGCGTTGAGGGAGGGACAGGGGGTTCCTACGAGCAGTACTTC.

V is TRBV5-8 and J is TRBJ2-3; 8 nucleotides line up with TRBD1. Germline CDR1 and CDR2: SGHTS and YDEGEE. V was pared by 3 bases and J by 1 base, with 7 bases of the junction left unmatched. The CDR3 has 16 amino acids. The CDR3 sequence is CASSSGQVRGTDTQYF. For the CDR3, the DNA is TGTGCCAGCAGCTCGGGACAGGTTCGTGGCACAGATACGCAGTATTTT.

The J gene is TRBJ1-4, the V gene TRBV30; TRBD1 aligns across 8 bases. The CDR3 length is 14 residues. CDR1 is GTSNPN and CDR2 is SVGIG in the germline V gene (reference sequence). V was pared by 3 bases and J by 6 bases, with 6 bases of the junction left unmatched. The CDR3 region is CAWRRQGKDEKLFF. The DNA of the CDR3 is TGTGCCTGGAGAAGACAGGGGAAGGATGAAAAACTGTTTTTT.

The rearrangement joins TRBV6-4 to TRBJ1-1; D is uncertain. This CDR3 comprises 14 residues. V lost 2 bases, J lost 4 bases, and 11 bases lay in between. Germline V gene data show CDR1 as MRHNA and CDR2 as SNTAGT. The CDR3 reads CASSDQLGSTEAFF. The CDR3 DNA follows: TGTGCCAGCAGTGACCAACTGGGGTCCACTGAAGCTTTCTTT.

CDR3 region: CASSEIGTGGSYEQYF. The CDR3 bases are TGCGCCAGCAGTGAGATCGGGACAGGGGGCTCCTACGAGCAGTACTTC. The chain uses TRBV10-2 and TRBJ2-7, with TRBD1 matching over 11 bases. In germline, CDR1 is WSHSY, CDR2 SAAADI. The CDR3 loop spans 16 amino acids. With V trimmed by 2 bases and J by 0 bases, 3 bases remained unmatched.

The chain combines TRBV5-4 with TRBJ1-1, with 8 positions matching TRBD1. CDR3 length: 15 amino acids. CDR1 is SGHNT, CDR2 YYREEE, per germline (reference sequence). The ends lost 4 bases at V and 0 bases at J; junction bases unmatched: 5. This chain's CDR3 is CASSQRQGLNTEAFF. The CDR3 DNA sequence: TGTGCCAGCAGCCAAAGACAGGGGTTGAACACTGAAGCTTTCTTT.

V usage is TRBV9 and J usage is TRBJ2-2; D uncertain. The length of the CDR3 is 13 residues. The V end lost 0 bases, the J end lost 7 bases, and 7 bases lay between the germline ends. Per the germline V gene, CDR1 is SGDLS and CDR2 is YYNGEE. This chain's CDR3 is CASSVVFGGELFF. CDR3 coding DNA: TGTGCCAGCAGCGTAGTTTTTGGCGGGGAGCTGTTTTTT.

V usage is TRBV7-8 and J usage is TRBJ2-7, with TRBD2 matching 9 bases. Germline lookup yields CDR1 SGHVS and CDR2 FQNEAQ. The CDR3 has 16 residues. The trim removed 5 bases at V and 2 bases at J, leaving 10 bases unmatched. Written as DNA, the CDR3 is TGTGCCAGCAGCCCTTTCCGAGTAGCGGGGGCCTACGAGCAGTACTTC. Protein: CASSPFRVAGAYEQYF.

This chain joins TRBV4-3 and TRBJ2-1; 12 nucleotides align to TRBD2. V was clipped by 5 bases and J by 6 bases; unmatched bases: 8. Germline V gene lookup returns CDR1 LGHNA and CDR2 YSLEER. CDR3 length: 16 amino acids. For the CDR3, the DNA is TGCGCCAGCAGCAAAGGAACTAGCGGGGGGATCAATGAGCAGTTCTTC. Amino acids: CASSKGTSGGINEQFF.

In its sample, this clone was seen once. This sequence joins TRBV4-2 and TRBJ2-2; TRBD2 agrees at 8 bases. The CDR3 totals 17 residues. V lost 0 bases, J lost 1 base, and 4 bases stayed unmatched. CDR1 LGHNA and CDR2 YNFKEQ come from the germline V gene. CDR3 nucleotides: TGTGCCAGCAGCCAAGAAACTAGCGGAGTGAACACCGGGGAGCTGTTTTTT. Translating gives CASSQETSGVNTGELFF.

The V gene is TRBV6-5, the J gene TRBJ1-5; tentatively, D is TRBD1 (5 bases). This CDR3 region has 15 residues. CDR1 MNHEY and CDR2 SVGAGI come from the germline V gene. Trimming cost V 4 bases and J 4 bases, with 14 bases left between them. CDR3 in DNA: TGTGCCAGCAGTTTGAGCGGTCAGGGTAATCAGCCCCAGCATTTT. As protein: CASSLSGQGNQPQHF.

In this sample, this clone turned up a few times. V and J are TRBV4-2 and TRBJ2-7, with D perhaps TRBD1 or TRBD2 (7 bases each). This CDR3 contains 13 residues. V was pared by 4 bases and J by 9 bases, with 16 bases between. The germline gives CDR1 LGHNA, CDR2 YNFKEQ. For the CDR3, the DNA is TGTGCCAGCAGCCCCAGGGGGAGGGTGGGGCAGTACTTC. Its translation is CASSPRGRVGQYF.

This clone was found a few times. This chain joins TRBV21-1 and TRBJ1-2; TRBD1 was called by the table and not checked on the DNA. TRBV21-1 is labeled a pseudogene. This CDR3 is 13 amino acids long. The CDR3 loop is CASSLRQWDGYTF. The DNA of the CDR3 is TGTGCCAGCAGCTTACGACAGTGGGATGGCTACACCTTC.

The rearrangement links TRBV7-9 to TRBJ2-3, with TRBD2 matching 8 bases. This CDR3 has 16 amino acids. V was pared by 1 base and J by 2 bases, with 5 bases of the junction left unmatched. Germline loops: CDR1 SEHNR, CDR2 FQNEAQ (reference sequence). CDR3 DNA sequence: TGTGCCAGCAGCTTAGGTGCGGGGGGACTCACAGATACGCAGTATTTT. Encoded protein: CASSLGAGGLTDTQYF.

This rearrangement joins TRBV5-1 to TRBJ1-4; the match to TRBD1 covers 7 bases. In germline, CDR1 is SGHRS, CDR2 YFSETQ. This CDR3 has 18 amino acids. The ends lost 0 bases at V and 0 bases at J; junction bases unmatched: 8. The CDR3 bases are TGCGCCAGCAGCTTGGGTCGACAGGGCTTTGCAACTAATGAAAAACTGTTTTTT. Residues: CASSLGRQGFATNEKLFF.

This chain uses TRBV29-1 with TRBJ2-7, with TRBD1 matching over 10 bases. The ends lost 3 bases at V and 2 bases at J; junction bases unmatched: 1. CDR3 size: 13 residues. CDR1 is SQVTM and CDR2 is ANQGSEA in the germline V gene. The CDR3, as DNA: TGCAGCGTTGAGGGGACAGGGGCCTACGAGCAGTACTTC. Its protein product is CSVEGTGAYEQYF.